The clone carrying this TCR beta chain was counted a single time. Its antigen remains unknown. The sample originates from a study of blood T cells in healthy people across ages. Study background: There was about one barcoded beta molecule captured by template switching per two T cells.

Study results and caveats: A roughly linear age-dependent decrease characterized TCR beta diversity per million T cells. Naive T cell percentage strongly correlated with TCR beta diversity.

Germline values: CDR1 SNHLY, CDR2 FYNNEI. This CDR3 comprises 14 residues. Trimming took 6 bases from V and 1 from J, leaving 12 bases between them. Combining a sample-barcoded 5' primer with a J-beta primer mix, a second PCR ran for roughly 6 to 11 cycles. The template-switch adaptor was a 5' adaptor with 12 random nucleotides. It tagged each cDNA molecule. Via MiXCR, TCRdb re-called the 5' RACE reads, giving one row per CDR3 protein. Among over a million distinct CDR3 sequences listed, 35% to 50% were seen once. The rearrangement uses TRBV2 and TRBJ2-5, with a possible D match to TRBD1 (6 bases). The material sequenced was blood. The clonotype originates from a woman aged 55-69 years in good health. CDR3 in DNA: TGTGCCAGCAGCCGGGACAAGGGCCAAGAGACCCAGTACTTC. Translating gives CASSRDKGQETQYF.